In this sample, the clone carrying this TCR beta chain turned up many times. These data are taken from a study of naive and memory T cell subsets. Trimming pared 5 bases from V and 4 bases from J, leaving 19 bases between. There are 16 residues in the CDR3. Germline-derived CDR1 and CDR2 are MNHEY and SVGAGI. Two oligonucleotides, mixed equimolar, formed the beta constant-region primer covering TRBC1 and TRBC2. Four rounds of PCR amplified the ligated cDNA using nested alpha and beta constant-region primers plus SP2. A single record per CDR3 protein comes from TCRdb applying MiXCR to the UMI-ligation and nested PCR reads. Of about 85,000 distinct CDR3 sequences listed, approximately 14% were seen once; the top ten hold 0.9% to 1%. Separate alpha and beta amplification began at the second PCR step.

The clonotype comes from a human donor in good health. J is TRBJ2-3 and V is TRBV6-5, with D tentatively TRBD2 (6 bases). Sequencing used central memory CD4+ T cells from blood. CDR3 sequence: CASSPSFGSNPDTQYF. The DNA for the CDR3 is TGTGCCAGCAGTCCGTCTTTCGGGAGTAACCCAGATACGCAGTATTTT.